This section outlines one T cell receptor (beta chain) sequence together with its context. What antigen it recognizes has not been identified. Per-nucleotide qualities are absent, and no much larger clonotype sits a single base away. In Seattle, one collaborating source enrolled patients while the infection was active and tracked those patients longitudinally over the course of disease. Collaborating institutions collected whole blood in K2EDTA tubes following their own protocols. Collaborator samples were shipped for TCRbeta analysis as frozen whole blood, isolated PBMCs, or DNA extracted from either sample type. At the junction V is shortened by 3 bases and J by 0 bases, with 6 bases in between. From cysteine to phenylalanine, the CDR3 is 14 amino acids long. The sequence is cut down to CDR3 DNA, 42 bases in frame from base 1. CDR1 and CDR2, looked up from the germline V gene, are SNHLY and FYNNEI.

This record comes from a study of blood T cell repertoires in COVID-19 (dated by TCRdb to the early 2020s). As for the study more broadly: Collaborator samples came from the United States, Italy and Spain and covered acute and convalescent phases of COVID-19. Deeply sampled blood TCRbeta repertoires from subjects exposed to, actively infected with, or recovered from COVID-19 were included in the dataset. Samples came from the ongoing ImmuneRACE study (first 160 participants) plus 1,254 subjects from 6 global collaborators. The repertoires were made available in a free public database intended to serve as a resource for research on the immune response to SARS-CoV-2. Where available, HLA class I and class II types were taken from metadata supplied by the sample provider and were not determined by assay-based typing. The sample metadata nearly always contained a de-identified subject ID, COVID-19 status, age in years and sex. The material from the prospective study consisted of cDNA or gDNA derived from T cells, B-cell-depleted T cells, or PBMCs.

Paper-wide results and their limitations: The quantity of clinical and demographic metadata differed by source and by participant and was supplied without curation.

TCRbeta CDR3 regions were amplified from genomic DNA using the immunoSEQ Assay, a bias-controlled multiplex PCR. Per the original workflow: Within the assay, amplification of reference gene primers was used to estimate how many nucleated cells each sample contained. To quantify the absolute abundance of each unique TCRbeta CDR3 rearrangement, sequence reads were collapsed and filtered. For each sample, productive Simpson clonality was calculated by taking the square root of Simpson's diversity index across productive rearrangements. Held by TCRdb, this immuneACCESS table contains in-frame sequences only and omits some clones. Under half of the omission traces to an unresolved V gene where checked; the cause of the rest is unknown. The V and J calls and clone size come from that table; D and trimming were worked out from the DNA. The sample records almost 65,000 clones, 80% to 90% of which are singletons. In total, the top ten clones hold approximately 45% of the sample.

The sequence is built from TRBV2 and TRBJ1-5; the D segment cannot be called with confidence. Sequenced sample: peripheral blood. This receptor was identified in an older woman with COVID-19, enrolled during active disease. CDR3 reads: CASSESSSNQPQHF. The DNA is TGTGCCAGCAGTGAGTCCAGTAGCAATCAGCCCCAGCATTTT.